Listed here are 6 T cell receptor beta chains from one sample, sequenced in a study of blood T cells in healthy people across ages. For the second PCR, which ran for about 7 to 11 cycles, a sample-barcoded 5' primer and a J-beta primer mix were used. TCRdb redid the calling of the 5' RACE reads with MiXCR, one entry per CDR3 protein. The sample includes approximately 2,000,000 distinct CDR3 sequences, 30% to 40% of them seen just once. The sample consisted of blood. These receptors all come from a human donor in good health.

V is TRBV15 and J is TRBJ2-7; no firm D call. The CDR3 extends over 15 amino acids. Germline V gives CDR1 LNHNV, CDR2 YYDKDF (reference sequence). V gave up 3 bases and J gave up 1 base, with 13 bases separating them. CDR3 coding DNA: TGTGCCACCAGCAGTTCCCCGGTGGGGTCCTACGAGCAGTACTTC. Protein: CATSSSPVGSYEQYF.

V gene TRBV6-1 combines with J gene TRBJ2-4; D uncertain. The CDR3 consists of 11 residues. Germline values: CDR1 MNHNS, CDR2 SASEGT. The V end was cut by 3 bases, the J end by 13 bases, with 10 bases between. The CDR3 DNA is TGTGCCAGCAGTGATGGTGGAGCGCAGTACTTC. This sequence encodes CASSDGGAQYF.

This chain links TRBV28 with TRBJ2-7; D ambiguous. The germline V gene has CDR1 MDHEN and CDR2 SYDVKM. V dropped 4 bases and J dropped 2 bases, with 9 bases sitting between them. This CDR3 has 13 residues. CDR3 loop: CASSSLNAYEQYF. CDR3 bases: TGTGCCAGCAGTTCCCTAAACGCCTACGAGCAGTACTTC.

The rearrangement joins TRBV7-9 to TRBJ2-2, with 9 positions matching TRBD1. CDR3 size: 19 residues. Germline V lookup: CDR1 SEHNR, CDR2 FQNEAQ (reference sequence). Trimming at V came to 6 bases and at J to 3 bases, leaving 17 bases not matched to a gene. The CDR3 nucleotides are TGTGCCAGCAGTTATACACCGGGACAGGGTGTAGAGGACACCGGGGAGCTGTTTTTT. Protein product: CASSYTPGQGVEDTGELFF.

This clonotype was detected only a few times. The chain is built from TRBV6-6 and TRBJ1-4; TRBD1 might be the D (5 bases). CDR3 length: 12 residues. Germline V gene sequence: CDR1 MNHNY, CDR2 SVGAGI (reference sequence). V dropped 4 bases and J dropped 8 bases, with 8 bases sitting between them. For the CDR3, the DNA is TGTGCCAGCAGTTTCGAGGGGGAAAAACTGTTTTTT. This sequence encodes CASSFEGEKLFF.

CDR3 DNA sequence: TGCAGTGCTAGAGATCTTTACGCCGGACAGGATAATGAAAAACTGTTTTTT. It encodes CSARDLYAGQDNEKLFF. The chain carries TRBV20-1 and TRBJ1-4; 7 bases are shared with TRBD1. Germline trimming cut 0 bases from V and 4 bases from J; bases unmatched to any gene: 11. CDR1 is DFQATT, CDR2 SNEGSKA, per germline (reference sequence). The length of the CDR3 is 17 residues.